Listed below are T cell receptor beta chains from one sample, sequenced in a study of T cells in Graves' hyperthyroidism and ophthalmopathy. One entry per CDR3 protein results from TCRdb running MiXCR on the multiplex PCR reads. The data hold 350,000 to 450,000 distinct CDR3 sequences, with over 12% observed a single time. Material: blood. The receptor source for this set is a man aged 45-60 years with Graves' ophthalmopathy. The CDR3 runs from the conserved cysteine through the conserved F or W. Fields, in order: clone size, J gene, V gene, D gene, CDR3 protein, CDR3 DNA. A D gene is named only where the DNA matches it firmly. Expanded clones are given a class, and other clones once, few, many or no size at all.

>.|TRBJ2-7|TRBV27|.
CASSLFAAAYEQYF
TGTGCCAGCAGTTTATTCGCAGCAGCCTACGAGCAGTACTTC
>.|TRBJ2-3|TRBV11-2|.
CASSQRRVQDTQYF
TGTGCCAGCAGCCAGAGAAGGGTTCAAGATACGCAGTATTTT
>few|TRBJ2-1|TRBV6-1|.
CASSGLADEQFF
TGTGCCAGCAGTGGACTGGCCGATGAGCAGTTCTTC
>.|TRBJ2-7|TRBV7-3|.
CASSLTSYSLYEQYF
TGTGCCAGCAGCTTAACGAGCTACTCACTCTACGAGCAGTACTTC
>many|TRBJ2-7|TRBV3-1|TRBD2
CASSQSSGRADEQYF
TGTGCCAGCAGCCAATCTAGCGGGAGGGCCGACGAGCAGTACTTC
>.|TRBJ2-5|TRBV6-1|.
CASAYLPEDRETQYF
TGTGCCAGCGCCTACTTACCCGAAGACAGGGAGACCCAGTACTTC
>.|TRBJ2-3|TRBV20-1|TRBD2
CSAGGAGGPDTQYF
TGCAGTGCTGGCGGGGCGGGAGGGCCAGATACGCAGTATTTT
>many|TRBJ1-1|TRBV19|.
CASSIEGSMNTEAFF
TGTGCCAGTAGTATAGAAGGCAGCATGAACACTGAAGCTTTCTTT
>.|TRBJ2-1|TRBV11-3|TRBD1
CASSSDRGSNEQFF
TGTGCCAGCAGCTCGGACAGGGGCTCCAATGAGCAGTTCTTC
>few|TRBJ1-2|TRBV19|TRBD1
CASRLGTGGPYGYTF
TGTGCCAGTAGATTGGGGACAGGCGGACCCTATGGCTACACCTTC
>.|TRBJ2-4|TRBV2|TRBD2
CASTEGGGAKNIQYF
TGTGCCAGCACAGAGGGCGGGGGAGCCAAAAACATTCAGTACTTC
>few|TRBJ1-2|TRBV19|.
CASSRPTKRRYGYTF
TGTGCCAGTAGTCGTCCGACTAAGAGACGCTATGGCTACACCTTC
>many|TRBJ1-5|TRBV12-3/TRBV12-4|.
CASSFSPDQPQHF
TGTGCCAGCAGTTTCAGCCCCGATCAGCCCCAGCATTTT
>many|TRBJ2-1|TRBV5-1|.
CASSLALAHNEQFF
TGCGCCAGCAGCTTGGCCCTGGCCCACAATGAGCAGTTCTTC
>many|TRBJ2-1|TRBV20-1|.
CSARDLGEYNEQFF
TGCAGTGCTAGAGATCTCGGGGAATACAATGAGCAGTTCTTC
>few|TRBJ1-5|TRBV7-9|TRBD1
CASSHSGTGLVQPQHF
TGTGCCAGCAGCCACTCGGGGACAGGGTTGGTTCAGCCCCAGCATTTT
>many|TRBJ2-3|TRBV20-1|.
CSATWTDSTDTQYF
TGCAGTGCTACCTGGACAGACAGCACAGATACGCAGTATTTT
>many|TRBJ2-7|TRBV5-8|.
CASSPRGQYYEQYF
TGTGCCAGCAGCCCCCGCGGACAATACTACGAGCAGTACTTC
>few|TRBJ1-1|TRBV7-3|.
CASSLRWGTEAFF
TGTGCCAGCAGCCTTCGTTGGGGCACTGAAGCTTTCTTT
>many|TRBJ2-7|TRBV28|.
CAGSLLRYEQYF
TGTGCCGGCAGTTTGTTACGCTACGAGCAGTACTTC
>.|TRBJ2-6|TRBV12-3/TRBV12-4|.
CASSLALGSGANVLTF
TGTGCCAGCAGTTTAGCGCTCGGGTCTGGGGCCAACGTCCTGACTTTC
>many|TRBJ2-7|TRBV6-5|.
CASSYSTGPGEQYF
TGTGCCAGCAGTTACTCGACCGGCCCGGGAGAGCAGTACTTC
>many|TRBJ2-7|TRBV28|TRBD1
CASRTGTGPLEQYF
TGTGCCAGCAGAACCGGGACAGGGCCGCTCGAGCAGTACTTC
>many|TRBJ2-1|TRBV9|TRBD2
CASSVLLAGHNEQFF
TGTGCCAGCAGCGTGTTACTAGCGGGACACAATGAGCAGTTCTTC
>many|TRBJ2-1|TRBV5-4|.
CASSSRSLTEQFF
TGTGCCAGCAGCTCACGCTCACTCACTGAGCAGTTCTTC
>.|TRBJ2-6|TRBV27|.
CASSHWRGQTGANVLTF
TGTGCCAGCAGCCACTGGAGGGGGCAGACAGGGGCCAACGTCCTGACTTTC
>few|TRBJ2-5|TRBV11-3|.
CASSPGWVETQYF
TGTGCCAGCAGCCCTGGGTGGGTTGAGACCCAGTACTTC
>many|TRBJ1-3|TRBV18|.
CASSPPSPGGSSGNTIYF
TGTGCCAGCTCACCACCGTCGCCCGGGGGCAGCTCTGGAAACACCATATATTTT
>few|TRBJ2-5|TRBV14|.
CASSQASVGTQYF
TGTGCCAGCAGCCAGGCCTCGGTTGGGACCCAGTACTTC
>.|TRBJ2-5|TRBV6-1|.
CASSDGLGQTQYF
TGTGCCAGCAGCGACGGGCTGGGTCAGACCCAGTACTTC
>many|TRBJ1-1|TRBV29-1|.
CSVNSGGANTEAFF
TGCAGCGTCAACTCTGGGGGCGCGAACACTGAAGCTTTCTTT
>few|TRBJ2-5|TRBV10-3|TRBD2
CATVAGVRQETQYF
TGTGCCACGGTAGCGGGAGTAAGGCAAGAGACCCAGTACTTC
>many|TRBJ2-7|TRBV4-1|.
CASSQDAYEQYF
TGCGCCAGCAGCCAAGACGCCTACGAGCAGTACTTC
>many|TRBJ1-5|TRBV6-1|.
CASRIIEGSAGSQPQHF
TGTGCCAGCAGGATAATCGAGGGCAGTGCGGGGAGTCAGCCCCAGCATTTT
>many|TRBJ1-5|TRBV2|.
CASRGDVGNQPQHF
TGTGCCAGCAGAGGCGACGTAGGGAATCAGCCCCAGCATTTT
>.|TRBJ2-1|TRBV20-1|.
CSARSKTGPVGQFF
TGCAGTGCTAGATCCAAAACAGGCCCGGTGGGGCAGTTCTTC
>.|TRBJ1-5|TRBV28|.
CASSFGQPQHF
TGTGCCAGCAGTTTCGGTCAGCCCCAGCATTTT
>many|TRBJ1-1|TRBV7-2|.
CASSFFGTEAFF
TGTGCCAGCAGCTTCTTTGGGACTGAAGCTTTCTTT
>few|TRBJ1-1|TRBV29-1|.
CSVDSRDTEAFF
TGCAGCGTTGACAGCAGGGACACTGAAGCTTTCTTT
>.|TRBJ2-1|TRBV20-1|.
CSARELDNSYNEQFF
TGCAGTGCTAGAGAGCTGGACAACTCCTACAATGAGCAGTTCTTC